These T cell receptor beta chains were read from a single sample in a study of T-cell reconstitution after alpha-beta-depleted transplantation in children. TCRdb reprocessed the PCR reads via MiXCR and lists one record per CDR3 protein. The data show approximately 18,000 distinct CDR3 sequences, with around 13% seen just once and around 33% held by the top ten. Sequenced here: PBMCs, mostly from graft donor cells, sampled 60 days after TCRalphabeta/CD19-depleted stem cell transplant. Receptors were obtained from a female patient younger than 10 who had a stem cell transplant for congenital amegakaryocytic thrombocytopenia, so the T cells may come from the graft donor. Both conserved end residues are part of each CDR3. D genes are given only for firm matches. Clone sizes are given selectively: once, few, many, or a class where the clone is expanded.

size	V	D	J	CDR3	DNA
many	TRBV2	.	TRBJ2-2	CASRVDSNTGELFF	TGTGCCAGCAGAGTCGACAGCAACACCGGGGAGCTGTTTTTT
many	TRBV15	.	TRBJ2-3	CATSREYEQSTDTQYF	TGTGCCACCAGCAGAGAGTACGAGCAAAGCACAGATACGCAGTATTTT
medium-sized	TRBV29-1	TRBD1	TRBJ1-5	CSVSEGAGNQPQHF	TGCAGCGTTTCAGAGGGGGCAGGCAATCAGCCCCAGCATTTT
many	TRBV3-1	TRBD2	TRBJ2-7	CASSQRTSGSYEQYF	TGTGCCAGCAGCCAAAGGACTAGCGGGAGTTACGAGCAGTACTTC
many	TRBV5-1	.	TRBJ2-1	CASCFQGRQIDEQFF	TGCGCCAGCTGTTTCCAAGGGCGTCAAATCGATGAGCAGTTCTTC
many	TRBV7-8	TRBD1	TRBJ2-2	CASSPGQGVIGGELFF	TGTGCCAGCAGCCCGGGACAGGGCGTAATAGGCGGGGAGCTGTTTTTT
few	TRBV20-1	TRBD2	TRBJ2-5	CCAREPAGAGNQETQYF	TGCTGTGCTAGAGAACCGGCGGGAGCGGGGAACCAAGAGACCCAGTACTTC
many	TRBV5-1	TRBD2	TRBJ2-1	CASSALAGGYNEQFF	TGCGCCAGCAGCGCCTTAGCGGGAGGTTACAATGAGCAGTTCTTC
many	TRBV10-3	TRBD2	TRBJ2-4	CAISGEGSKNIQYF	TGTGCCATCAGTGGGGAGGGGAGCAAAAACATTCAGTACTTC
many	TRBV9	.	TRBJ2-2	CASSVGSAANTGELFF	TGTGCCAGCAGCGTAGGTAGCGCCGCGAACACCGGGGAGCTGTTTTTT
many	TRBV5-1	TRBD1	TRBJ2-1	CATNRDSSYNEQFF	TGCGCCACGAACAGGGACAGCTCCTACAATGAGCAGTTCTTC
.	TRBV5-4	TRBD2	TRBJ2-4	CASSLRREGHRDIQYF	TGTGCCAGCAGCTTGAGGCGGGAGGGCCATAGGGACATTCAGTACTTC
many	TRBV29-1	TRBD1	TRBJ1-3	CSAFDRGFGNTIYF	TGCAGCGCTTTCGACAGGGGGTTTGGAAACACCATATATTTT
many	TRBV12-3/TRBV12-4	.	TRBJ2-4	CATLERAKNIQYF	TGTGCTACACTGGAGAGGGCCAAAAACATTCAGTACTTC
once	TRBV12-3/TRBV12-4	.	TRBJ2-3	CTSCFRMPSRGRTDTQYF	TGTACCAGCTGTTTCCGAATGCCGTCTCGGGGAAGGACAGATACGCAGTATTTT
medium-sized	TRBV5-1	.	TRBJ2-5	CASSLLRGTQYF	TGCGCCAGCAGCTTACTTCGCGGGACCCAGTACTTC
many	TRBV20-1	.	TRBJ2-2	CSARATNTGELFF	TGCAGTGCTAGGGCGACGAACACCGGGGAGCTGTTTTTT
many	TRBV12-3/TRBV12-4	TRBD2	TRBJ2-6	CASSLEGTSGSGANVLTF	TGTGCCAGCAGTTTAGAAGGGACTAGCGGGAGTGGGGCCAACGTCCTGACTTTC
many	TRBV5-5	.	TRBJ2-7	CASSFSGGLAYEQYF	TGTGCCAGCAGCTTCTCGGGCGGACTGGCCTACGAGCAGTACTTC
many	TRBV7-9	.	TRBJ1-5	CASSPWPGTVANQPQHF	TGTGCCAGCAGCCCCTGGCCCGGGACGGTAGCAAATCAGCCCCAGCATTTT
many	TRBV7-6	.	TRBJ2-5	CASSSTPGGYQETQYF	TGTGCCAGCAGCTCCACTCCGGGGGGCTACCAAGAGACCCAGTACTTC
.	TRBV5-1	.	TRBJ2-7	CASSPGDTYYEQYF	TGCGCCAGCAGCCCTGGTGACACCTACTACGAGCAGTACTTC
.	TRBV27	.	TRBJ2-5	CASSLRAEGETQYF	TGTGCCAGCAGTTTGAGGGCCGAGGGTGAGACCCAGTACTTC
.	TRBV20-1	TRBD1	TRBJ1-1	CSASQGANTEAFF	TGCAGTGCTTCACAGGGGGCGAACACTGAAGCTTTCTTT
.	TRBV29-1	.	TRBJ2-5	CSVELSGETQYF	TGCAGCGTCGAGCTTAGTGGAGAGACCCAGTACTTC
many	TRBV10-3	TRBD1	TRBJ1-1	CAISENRGSAFF	TGTGCCATCAGTGAAAACAGGGGCTCAGCTTTCTTT
many	TRBV4-1	TRBD1	TRBJ1-2	CASSQDQWADRYGYTF	TGCGCCAGCAGCCAAGATCAGTGGGCGGACAGGTATGGCTACACCTTC
many	TRBV20-1	.	TRBJ2-3	CSARLAVDTQYF	TGCAGTGCTAGATTAGCCGTAGATACGCAGTATTTT
many	TRBV5-1	TRBD2	TRBJ2-3	CASSKRTSGSGRDTQYF	TGCGCCAGCAGCAAGCGGACTAGCGGGAGTGGTCGAGATACGCAGTATTTT
many	TRBV21-1	.	TRBJ1-1	CASSRRQGGMMNTEAFF	TGTGCCAGCAGCAGGAGACAGGGGGGAATGATGAACACTGAAGCTTTCTTT
many	TRBV20-1	TRBD2	TRBJ2-5	CSAREPRLAGPRRAGETQYF	TGCAGTGCTAGAGAACCCCGGCTAGCGGGTCCACGAAGGGCGGGGGAGACCCAGTACTTC
many	TRBV7-9	.	TRBJ2-1	CASSDDKVFYNEQFF	TGTGCCAGCAGCGACGACAAGGTCTTCTACAATGAGCAGTTCTTC
many	TRBV20-1	TRBD1	TRBJ2-2	CSALTGTGELFF	TGCAGTGCTCTGACAGGGACCGGGGAGCTGTTTTTT
many	TRBV20-1	TRBD2	TRBJ2-1	CSAREATSGNNEQFF	TGCAGTGCTAGAGAAGCAACTAGCGGTAACAATGAGCAGTTCTTC
many	TRBV7-2	.	TRBJ2-5	CASRPFQTQYF	TGTGCCAGCCGACCCTTCCAGACCCAGTACTTC
.	TRBV6-1	.	TRBJ2-5	CASSGRDLRQETQYF	TGTGCCAGCAGTGGCCGGGACTTGCGGCAAGAGACCCAGTACTTC
few	TRBV20-1	.	TRBJ2-1	CSATGNEQFF	TGCAGTGCTACAGGGAATGAGCAGTTCTTC
many	TRBV7-6	.	TRBJ2-1	CASSGPLGLDYNEQFF	TGTGCCAGCAGCGGACCCCTCGGACTCGACTACAATGAGCAGTTCTTC
medium-sized	TRBV20-1	TRBD2	TRBJ2-7	CSARDPKVASGSLYEQYF	TGCAGTGCTAGAGATCCGAAAGTCGCTAGCGGGAGCCTCTACGAGCAGTACTTC
.	TRBV29-1	TRBD2	TRBJ2-1	CSVEPSGRFSYNEQFF	TGCAGCGTTGAACCTAGCGGGAGGTTCTCCTACAATGAGCAGTTCTTC